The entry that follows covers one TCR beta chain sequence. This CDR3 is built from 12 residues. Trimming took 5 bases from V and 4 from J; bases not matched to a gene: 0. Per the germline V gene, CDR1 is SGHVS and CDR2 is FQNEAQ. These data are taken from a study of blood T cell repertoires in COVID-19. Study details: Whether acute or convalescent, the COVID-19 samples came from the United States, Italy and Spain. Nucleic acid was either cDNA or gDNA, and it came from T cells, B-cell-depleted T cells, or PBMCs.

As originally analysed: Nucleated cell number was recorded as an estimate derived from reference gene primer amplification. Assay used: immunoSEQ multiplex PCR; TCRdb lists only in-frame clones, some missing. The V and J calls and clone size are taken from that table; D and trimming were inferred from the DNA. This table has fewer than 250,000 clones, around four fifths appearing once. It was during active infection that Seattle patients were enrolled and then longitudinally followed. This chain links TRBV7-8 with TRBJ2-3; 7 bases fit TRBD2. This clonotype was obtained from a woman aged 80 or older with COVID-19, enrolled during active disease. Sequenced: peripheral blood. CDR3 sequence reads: CASSAGADTQYF. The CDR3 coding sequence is TGTGCCAGCAGCGCGGGGGCAGATACGCAGTATTTT. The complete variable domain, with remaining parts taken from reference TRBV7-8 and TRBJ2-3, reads GAGVSQSPRYKVAKRGQDVALRCDPISGHVSLFWYQQALGQGPEFLTYFQNEAQLDKSGLPSDRFFAERPEGSVSTLKIQRTQQEDSAVYLCASSAGADTQYFGPGTRLTVL.